The 16 T cell receptor beta chains presented below share a single source sample, sequenced in a study of cytomegalovirus exposure and HLA in healthy donors. Primers included in the PCR were 60 Vbeta and 13 Jbeta primers. The repertoire was sequenced with immunoSEQ multiplex PCR; TCRdb's copy has only in-frame clones and lacks some. The sample records 270,000 or so clones, 80% to 90% being singletons. The sequenced material came from PBMCs. The receptors derive from a man aged 35 to 55 in good health and CMV-seropositive.

This rearrangement joins TRBV6-5 to TRBJ2-5; tentatively, D is TRBD2 (6 bases). Germline lookup yields CDR1 MNHEY and CDR2 SVGAGI. Trimming stripped 2 bases from V and 2 bases from J, with 9 bases between. This CDR3 region has 14 residues. The CDR3 DNA reads TGTGCCAGCAGTTACCTAGGGACTCAAGAGACCCAGTACTTC. This encodes CASSYLGTQETQYF.

The chain is built from TRBV27 and TRBJ1-2; D possibly corresponds to TRBD1 (6 bases). CDR3 length: 16 residues. Trimming left V 7 bases short and J 0 bases short, with 18 bases between. The germline gives CDR1 MNHEY, CDR2 SMNVEV (reference sequence). Here the CDR3 DNA reads TGTGCCAGCAATCCCCTCTCGACAGGTCCTAACTATGGCTACACCTTC. As protein: CASNPLSTGPNYGYTF.

This chain connects TRBV4-2 to TRBJ1-2; TRBD1 might be the D (5 bases). Germline V gene sequence: CDR1 LGHNA, CDR2 YNFKEQ. V lost 0 bases and J 4 bases, leaving 15 bases between the germline ends. This CDR3 has 16 amino acids. CDR3 DNA: TGTGCCAGCAGCCAAGAACTTGGCAGGGAGGCCTATGGCTACACCTTC. This sequence encodes CASSQELGREAYGYTF.

The chain is built from TRBV15 and TRBJ2-1, with 8 bases lining up with TRBD1. CDR1 and CDR2 (germline): LNHNV, YYDKDF (reference sequence). The CDR3 contains 16 residues. V was clipped by 1 base and J by 1 base; unmatched bases: 3. The CDR3 loop reads CATSRGRDRSYNEQFF. The CDR3 DNA is TGTGCCACCAGCAGAGGCCGGGACAGGTCCTACAATGAGCAGTTCTTC.

CDR3 amino acids: CASSYSAPTGAQPQHF. The CDR3 DNA reads as TGTGCCAGCAGTTACTCAGCACCGACAGGGGCCCAGCCCCAGCATTTT. This rearrangement joins TRBV6-6 to TRBJ1-5, with TRBD1 matching over 8 bases. The germline CDR1 and CDR2 sequences are MNHNY and SVGAGI (reference sequence). V lost 0 bases and J lost 7; bases outside the gene matches: 8. This CDR3 contains 16 residues.

The table lists this clone with a few counts. The chain links TRBV6-1 to TRBJ1-4, with D uncertain. Germline V lookup: CDR1 MNHNS, CDR2 SASEGT. Trimming took off 4 bases at V and 5 bases at J, with 8 bases between the two ends. The length of the CDR3 is 13 residues. CDR3 region: CASSAVLNEKLFF. The CDR3 bases are TGTGCCAGCAGTGCCGTTCTCAATGAAAAACTGTTTTTT.

The V call is TRBV7-3, the J call TRBJ2-1; 9 nucleotides agree with TRBD2. The CDR3 is made up of 16 amino acids. J gave up 2 bases and V 2 bases, and 4 bases lay outside the gene matches. CDR1 SGHTA and CDR2 FQGTGA come from the germline V gene. The CDR3 here is CASSLLGGRAYNEQFF. The DNA of the CDR3 is TGTGCCAGCAGCTTACTTGGCGGGAGGGCCTACAATGAGCAGTTCTTC.

V is TRBV29-1 and J is TRBJ2-7; TRBD1 is a possible D gene (6 bases). Trimming left V 3 bases short and J 4 bases short, with 13 bases between. The CDR3 length is 13 residues. Per germline, CDR1 SQVTM and CDR2 ANQGSEA. The CDR3 is CSVEAGALYEQYF. The CDR3 DNA follows: TGCAGCGTTGAGGCAGGGGCGTTATACGAGCAGTACTTC.

The chain is built from TRBV28 and TRBJ2-1; 12 bases align to TRBD2. V dropped 8 bases and J dropped 5; count of bases not matched to a gene: 10. CDR1 is MDHEN and CDR2 is SYDVKM in the germline V gene. This CDR3 has 16 amino acids. CDR3 region: CASLGPSGRVHNEQFF. CDR3 DNA sequence: TGTGCCAGCTTAGGCCCTAGCGGGAGGGTCCACAATGAGCAGTTCTTC. Full variable domain (rest looked up from reference TRBV28 and TRBJ2-1): DVKVTQSSRYLVKRTGEKVFLECVQDMDHENMFWYRQDPGLGLRLIYFSYDVKMKEKGDIPEGYSVSREKKERFSLILESASTNQTSMYLCASLGPSGRVHNEQFFGPGTRLTVL.

This chain links TRBV7-9 with TRBJ2-3, with D possibly being TRBD2 (5 bases). This CDR3 is built from 15 residues. Germline CDR1 SEHNR, CDR2 FQNEAQ (reference sequence). Trimming took off 3 bases at V and 2 bases at J, with 12 bases between the two ends. The CDR3 DNA is TGTGCCAGCAGCTTTGGGATAGCGAACACAGATACGCAGTATTTT. As protein: CASSFGIANTDTQYF.

V and J are TRBV9 and TRBJ2-3; the D gene is possibly TRBD1 (6 bases). The V and J ends lost 0 bases and 4 bases respectively, with 9 bases between them. The CDR3 loop spans 14 amino acids. The V gene's germline CDR1 is SGDLS and CDR2 YYNGEE. The CDR3 region has the DNA TGTGCCAGCAGCGTAGAAGGGGGTCCAGATACGCAGTATTTT. Protein: CASSVEGGPDTQYF.

The chain carries TRBV11-3 and TRBJ2-7, with D maybe TRBD1 (5 bases). V lost 1 base and J lost 7, with 8 bases in between. The CDR3 length is 12 residues. Germline V gives CDR1 SGHNT, CDR2 YENEEA. This CDR3 reads CASSLGPGEQYF. CDR3 nucleotides: TGTGCCAGCAGCTTAGGCCCAGGGGAGCAGTACTTC.

This chain joins TRBV4-2 and TRBJ2-1, with TRBD1 as a possible D gene (5 bases). This CDR3 has 15 residues. V was pared by 0 bases and J by 5 bases, with 11 bases between. CDR1 is LGHNA, CDR2 YNFKEQ, per germline. CDR3 loop: CASSQEAGRHNEQFF. CDR3 bases: TGTGCCAGCAGCCAAGAAGCAGGGCGACACAATGAGCAGTTCTTC.

The rearrangement joins TRBV6-5 to TRBJ1-1, with a possible D match to TRBD1 (5 bases). Per germline, CDR1 MNHEY and CDR2 SVGAGI. Between the trimmed V and J ends, which lost 3 bases and 2 bases, there was a span of 10 bases. The CDR3 is 14 residues long. The DNA of the CDR3 is TGTGCCAGCAGTTATCAGGGCCCCAACACTGAAGCTTTCTTT. Translation: CASSYQGPNTEAFF.

V is TRBV19 and J is TRBJ1-5, with D hard to call. Per germline, CDR1 LNHDA and CDR2 SQIVND (reference sequence). The CDR3 covers 14 residues. Trimming shortened V by 7 bases and J by 5 bases, and 15 bases separated the two germline ends. The CDR3 nucleotides read TGTGCCAGTACCATAAGAAACGGTTATCAGCCCCAGCATTTT. Its translation: CASTIRNGYQPQHF.

Of note for this clone: At one boundary the junction diverges from the germline segment, which might be a read error. The V gene is TRBV7-9, the J gene TRBJ2-7, with a tentative D call TRBD1 (6 bases). CDR1 is SEHNR and CDR2 is FQNEAQ in the germline V gene (reference sequence). This CDR3 comprises 13 residues. The DNA for the CDR3 is TGTTCCAGCAGCACGCAGGGGTTCCACGAGCAGTACTTC. Its protein product is CSSSTQGFHEQYF.